The 30 T cell receptor beta chains below were found in one sample sequenced in a study of shared clonotypes between healthy human individuals. The data were produced by immunoSEQ multiplex PCR, yet TCRdb's version contains in-frame clones alone and is incomplete. The sample yields about 2 million clones, approximately 94% seen once. It was CD45RO-negative cells, positively selected for CCR7, that made up naive CD8 cells, with terminally differentiated effector memory CD45RA+ cells excluded. Sequences were obtained from naive CD8+ T cells sorted from blood. These TCRs come from a man between 18 and 29 years old in good health.

The chain carries TRBV11-1 and TRBJ2-5; weak D call: TRBD2 (7 bases). CDR3 length equals 17 residues. The germline V and J ends were trimmed by 1 base and 2 bases, with 17 bases remaining between them. Germline CDR1 and CDR2: SGHAT and FQDESV (reference sequence). CDR3: CASSLDFGGGLQETQYF. The DNA for the CDR3 is TGTGCCAGCAGCTTAGATTTTGGCGGGGGCCTTCAAGAGACCCAGTACTTC.

The rearrangement links TRBV7-9 to TRBJ1-1; a weak D match, TRBD1 (5 bases). The V end was cut by 5 bases, the J end by 3 bases, with 10 bases between. The CDR3 has 13 residues. Germline V gene data show CDR1 as SEHNR and CDR2 as FQNEAQ (reference sequence). In DNA, the CDR3 is TGTGCCAGCAGCACTACAGGTTACACTGAAGCTTTCTTT. Its translation is CASSTTGYTEAFF. The full variable domain, in which reference TRBV7-9 and TRBJ1-1 provide the parts outside the CDR3, is DTGVSQNPRHKITKRGQNVTFRCDPISEHNRLYWYRQTLGQGPEFLTYFQNEAQLEKSRLLSDRFSAERPKGSFSTLEIQRTEQGDSAMYLCASSTTGYTEAFFGQGTRLTVV.

The genes are TRBV6-5 and TRBJ1-1, with 8 bases aligning to TRBD1. This CDR3 spans 15 amino acids. The germline CDR1 and CDR2 sequences are MNHEY and SVGAGI. V was clipped by 4 bases and J by 4 bases; unmatched bases: 8. CDR3 nucleotides: TGTGCCAGCAGTTCTTGGACAGGGCTAATCACTGAAGCTTTCTTT. This gives the protein CASSSWTGLITEAFF.

This chain joins TRBV11-2 and TRBJ2-1; D possibly corresponds to TRBD2 (6 bases). V dropped 0 bases and J dropped 4 bases, with 16 bases sitting between them. Germline V gene lookup returns CDR1 SGHAT and CDR2 FQNNGV. CDR3 length equals 17 residues. The CDR3 loop reads CASSLDPASEGYNEQFF. The DNA for the CDR3 is TGTGCCAGCAGCTTAGATCCGGCTAGCGAGGGGTACAATGAGCAGTTCTTC.

A single count supports this clone. This chain joins TRBV6-6 and TRBJ1-1, with a weak D call TRBD1 (5 bases). Germline assignment: CDR1 MNHNY and CDR2 SVGAGI (reference sequence). The CDR3 is 12 residues long. V dropped 8 bases and J dropped 11 bases, with 18 bases sitting between them. This CDR3 reads CASEADSRWAFF. DNA for the CDR3: TGTGCCAGCGAAGCAGACAGTCGATGGGCTTTCTTT.

The chain couples TRBV7-9 to TRBJ1-1; D might be TRBD1 (6 bases). V dropped 4 bases and J dropped 0 bases, with 18 bases sitting between them. Germline V gene sequence: CDR1 SEHNR, CDR2 FQNEAQ (reference sequence). The CDR3 runs 17 residues. Here the CDR3 reads CASSSAPSGQLNTEAFF. The CDR3 DNA follows: TGTGCCAGCAGCTCCGCCCCCTCCGGACAGTTGAACACTGAAGCTTTCTTT. Drawing the rest from reference TRBV7-9 and TRBJ1-1, the complete variable domain is DTGVSQNPRHKITKRGQNVTFRCDPISEHNRLYWYRQTLGQGPEFLTYFQNEAQLEKSRLLSDRFSAERPKGSFSTLEIQRTEQGDSAMYLCASSSAPSGQLNTEAFFGQGTRLTVV.

The chain recombines TRBV27 with TRBJ2-1; D is unclear. This CDR3 is 14 amino acids long. V lost 3 bases, J lost 7 bases, and 13 bases lay in between. Looked up from germline, CDR1 is MNHEY and CDR2 is SMNVEV (reference sequence). CDR3 amino acids: CASSFEVTWNEQFF. The DNA of the CDR3 is TGTGCCAGCAGTTTCGAGGTAACTTGGAATGAGCAGTTCTTC.

On this clone itself: Other DNA variants within this sample encode the same CDR3. The rearrangement uses TRBV27 and TRBJ2-7; TRBD2 aligns across 9 bases. V was clipped by 5 bases and J by 2 bases; unmatched bases: 10. The CDR3 has 16 residues. Looked up from germline, CDR1 is MNHEY and CDR2 is SMNVEV (reference sequence). CDR3 coding DNA: TGTGCCAGCAGTCCATCTAGCGGGGAATCCCCCTACGAGCAGTACTTC. Translated, it gives CASSPSSGESPYEQYF.

The rearrangement joins TRBV25-1 to TRBJ2-7, with 12 bases that match TRBD2. The CDR3 is made up of 16 amino acids. V dropped 4 bases and J dropped 1; count of bases not matched to a gene: 5. Germline-derived CDR1 and CDR2 are MGHDK and SYGVNS. The CDR3 DNA reads as TGTGCCAGCAGTGGGTTCGGACTAGCGGGGTCCTACGAGCAGTACTTC. Translated, it gives CASSGFGLAGSYEQYF.

The CDR3 spells CASIGAGLWTEAFF. CDR3 DNA: TGTGCCAGTATAGGGGCAGGCCTTTGGACTGAAGCTTTCTTT. The chain recombines TRBV19 with TRBJ1-1; weak D call: TRBD1 (5 bases). The CDR3 has 14 amino acids. Trimming took 7 bases from V and 5 from J, leaving 17 bases between them. Germline CDR1 LNHDA, CDR2 SQIVND (reference sequence).

The rearrangement uses TRBV28 and TRBJ2-1; TRBD2 matches 10 bases. V shed 3 bases and J 0 bases; nucleotides not matched to a gene: 8. Germline assignment: CDR1 MDHEN and CDR2 SYDVKM. The CDR3 totals 18 residues. CDR3 residues: CASSLGLAGASSYNEQFF. DNA of the CDR3: TGTGCCAGCAGTTTGGGGCTAGCGGGGGCCAGCTCCTACAATGAGCAGTTCTTC.

This clone showed up just a few times. Additional DNA sequences in this sample encode the identical CDR3. As DNA, the CDR3 is TGTGCCAGCAGCTTAGGACAGGGGGAGCAGTACTTC. This encodes CASSLGQGEQYF. This chain joins TRBV5-4 and TRBJ2-7, with 9 bases that match TRBD1. CDR3 length equals 12 residues. V dropped 2 bases and J dropped 7; count of bases not matched to a gene: 1. Germline loops: CDR1 SGHNT, CDR2 YYREEE (reference sequence).

The sample holds one count of this clone. The J gene is TRBJ2-7, the V gene TRBV21-1; the table's TRBD2 call for D was not verified on the DNA. TRBV21-1 is annotated as a pseudogene. This CDR3 contains 16 residues. CDR3 DNA sequence: TGTGCCAGCAGCAATTTTAGCGGGACCCGCTCCTACGAGCAGTACTTC. Amino acids: CASSNFSGTRSYEQYF.

This clone occurred once. The CDR3 nucleotides are TGTGCCAGCAGCTCCGATAACTCCTACGAGCAGTACTTC. As protein: CASSSDNSYEQYF. This chain joins TRBV7-9 and TRBJ2-7; D is ambiguous. This CDR3 is built from 13 residues. The V end was cut by 4 bases, the J end by 0 bases, with 7 bases between. The germline CDR1 and CDR2 sequences are SEHNR and FQNEAQ (reference sequence).

This chain links TRBV19 with TRBJ2-1; 10 bases fit TRBD2. V was clipped by 3 bases and J by 15 bases; unmatched bases: 17. CDR3 length: 16 residues. Germline loops: CDR1 LNHDA, CDR2 SQIVND (reference sequence). CDR3 amino acids: CASSMSPQRGGHMSFF. Here the CDR3 DNA reads TGTGCCAGTAGTATGAGCCCTCAGCGGGGGGGCCATATGTCGTTCTTC.

The V call is TRBV27, the J call TRBJ2-3; tentatively, D is TRBD1 or TRBD2 (5 bases each). V was cut by 5 bases and J by 10 bases, with 25 bases left in between. The CDR3 length is 16 residues. Germline CDR1 and CDR2: MNHEY and SMNVEV (reference sequence). CDR3 bases: TGTGCCAGCAGTCGGAAACTAGAAGGGGAGCAGTGGGCGCAGTATTTT. Protein product: CASSRKLEGEQWAQYF.

V is TRBV7-8 and J is TRBJ2-5; the D gene is possibly TRBD2 (6 bases). Trimming cost V 5 bases and J 2 bases, with 12 bases left between them. This CDR3 is 14 amino acids long. The germline V gene encodes CDR1 SGHVS and CDR2 FQNEAQ. The DNA for the CDR3 is TGTGCCAGCAGCCGCGGGGCAGCTCAAGAGACCCAGTACTTC. It specifies CASSRGAAQETQYF.

The chain is built from TRBV6-5 and TRBJ2-5; D is perhaps TRBD2 (7 bases). Between the trimmed V and J ends, which lost 1 base and 5 bases, there was a span of 11 bases. The CDR3 is 14 amino acids. CDR1 and CDR2 from the germline V gene are MNHEY and SVGAGI. CDR3 sequence reads: CASSYFGGAETQYF. The CDR3, as DNA: TGTGCCAGCAGTTACTTTGGGGGGGCGGAGACCCAGTACTTC.

The gene calls are TRBV4-1 and TRBJ2-5; 8 nucleotides align to TRBD1. With 4 bases clipped from V and 7 bases from J, the junction kept 11 bases outside the gene matches. CDR3 length: 15 residues. The V gene's germline CDR1 is MGHRA and CDR2 YSYEKL. CDR3 sequence: CASSPLTGEWVTQYF. The CDR3 region has the DNA TGCGCCAGCAGCCCCCTGACAGGGGAGTGGGTGACCCAGTACTTC.

The chain recombines TRBV5-8 with TRBJ2-5, with D perhaps matching TRBD1 (8 bases). The germline V gene encodes CDR1 SGHTS and CDR2 YDEGEE. This CDR3 has 14 amino acids. V was shortened by 4 bases and J by 5 bases, with 15 bases between the two germline ends. Here the CDR3 DNA reads TGTGCCAGCAGCGTGACAGGGGAGGGGGAGACCCAGTACTTC. It encodes CASSVTGEGETQYF.

The gene calls are TRBV27 and TRBJ2-3; 10 nucleotides align to TRBD2. The CDR3 length is 15 residues. Germline CDR1 MNHEY, CDR2 SMNVEV (reference sequence). Trimming removed 3 bases from V and 4 bases from J; junction bases left unmatched: 4. The CDR3 region has the DNA TGTGCCAGCAGTTTGAGCGGGGGGGCGTCAGATACGCAGTATTTT. It yields the protein CASSLSGGASDTQYF.

The chain uses TRBV28 and TRBJ1-5, with a weak D call TRBD1 (5 bases). Trimming stripped 10 bases from V and 5 bases from J, with 9 bases between. Germline CDR1 MDHEN, CDR2 SYDVKM. The CDR3 contains 11 residues. The CDR3 reads CATGGDQPQHF. CDR3 nucleotides: TGTGCCACCGGGGGAGATCAGCCCCAGCATTTT.

The chain couples TRBV28 to TRBJ2-5; D is unresolved. V was cut by 7 bases and J by 0 bases, with 9 bases left in between. The CDR3 covers 13 residues. Germline CDR1 reads MDHEN; CDR2 reads SYDVKM. The CDR3 DNA is TGTGCCAGCACTCCGACGTACCAAGAGACCCAGTACTTC. Its protein product is CASTPTYQETQYF.

The chain couples TRBV6-6 to TRBJ2-3; D is possibly TRBD2 (6 bases). Trimming left V 4 bases short and J 7 bases short, with 9 bases between. There are 12 residues in the CDR3. Germline CDR1 MNHNY, CDR2 SVGAGI (reference sequence). This CDR3 reads CASSSWDYTQYF. Written as DNA, the CDR3 is TGTGCCAGCAGTTCATGGGACTATACGCAGTATTTT.

The chain couples TRBV7-9 to TRBJ2-7; perhaps TRBD2 as D (5 bases). Germline V lookup: CDR1 SEHNR, CDR2 FQNEAQ (reference sequence). V dropped 5 bases and J dropped 3 bases, with 14 bases sitting between them. The CDR3 sequence is 14 residues long. CDR3 sequence (DNA): TGTGCCAGCAGCCAGTCGACTACCTACTACGAGCAGTACTTC. It encodes CASSQSTTYYEQYF.

The rearrangement joins TRBV28 to TRBJ2-1; 7 bases are a match to TRBD2. The CDR3 is 17 amino acids. CDR1 MDHEN and CDR2 SYDVKM come from the germline V gene. V shed 3 bases and J 3 bases; nucleotides not matched to a gene: 11. CDR3 residues: CASSLAMGGGVYNEQFF. CDR3 bases: TGTGCCAGCAGTTTGGCCATGGGCGGGGGAGTCTACAATGAGCAGTTCTTC.

The chain is built from TRBV7-8 and TRBJ2-2, with TRBD2 matching over 13 bases. CDR3 length equals 18 residues. V dropped 5 bases and J dropped 4; count of bases not matched to a gene: 10. Germline values: CDR1 SGHVS, CDR2 FQNEAQ. The CDR3 reads CASSVLAGGLASTGELFF. The CDR3 coding sequence is TGTGCCAGCAGCGTACTAGCGGGGGGGCTAGCGAGCACCGGGGAGCTGTTTTTT.

The chain employs TRBV30 and TRBJ1-6; D may be TRBD1 (5 bases). This CDR3 comprises 13 residues. Germline CDR1 GTSNPN, CDR2 SVGIG (reference sequence). V was pared by 0 bases and J by 7 bases, with 7 bases between. CDR3 nucleotide sequence: TGTGCCTGGAGTGTACAGGCCAATTCACCCCTCCACTTT. The encoded protein is CAWSVQANSPLHF.

CDR3 sequence: CASSYLRTGGDYGYTF. In DNA form, the CDR3 reads TGTGCCAGCAGTTATTTGAGGACAGGGGGCGACTATGGCTACACCTTC. The chain is built from TRBV6-5 and TRBJ1-2, with 11 positions matching TRBD1. This CDR3 contains 16 residues. The V gene end was trimmed by 3 bases and the J gene end by 3 bases; junction bases not matched to a gene: 6. Per germline, CDR1 MNHEY and CDR2 SVGAGI.

V and J are TRBV11-3 and TRBJ2-1; TRBD2 agrees at 14 bases. V was clipped by 5 bases and J by 8 bases; unmatched bases: 8. The CDR3 has 16 amino acids. Per germline, CDR1 SGHNT and CDR2 YENEEA. CDR3 sequence reads: CASSISPGLAGDEQFF. CDR3 sequence (DNA): TGTGCCAGCAGCATAAGTCCGGGACTAGCGGGAGATGAGCAGTTCTTC. Complete variable domain (other parts from reference TRBV11-3 and TRBJ2-1): EAGVVQSPRYKIIEKKQPVAFWCNPISGHNTLYWYLQNLGQGPELLIRYENEEAVDDSQLPKDRFSAERLKGVDSTLKIQPAELGDSAVYLCASSISPGLAGDEQFFGPGTRLTVL.